The T cell receptor beta chain under discussion was sequenced for a study of blood T cell repertoires in COVID-19. Study as a whole: Spain, Italy and the United States supplied samples that represented acute and convalescent COVID-19. Sources were T cells, B-cell-depleted T cells, or PBMCs; the material itself was cDNA or gDNA.

Sample share makes this clone medium-sized. There are 16 residues in the CDR3. V shed 1 base, J shed 3 bases, and the junction held 5 bases outside the gene matches. From germline, CDR1 is SGDLS and CDR2 YYNGEE. Original handling: Estimated nucleated cell counts came from reference gene primer amplification. Clones were sequenced by immunoSEQ multiplex PCR, and TCRdb holds only the in-frame ones, with some missing. For V, J and clone size, that table is used; D and trimming come from the DNA. The table lists 100,000 to 150,000 clones, roughly 70% of them singletons. Sequenced: peripheral blood. This TCR came from a human donor with acute or convalescent COVID-19. The donor label of this sample is uncertain. The J gene is TRBJ2-2, the V gene TRBV9; TRBD2 matches at 8 bases. Here the CDR3 reads CASSVFGLADTGELFF. The CDR3 DNA follows: TGTGCCAGCAGCGTATTTGGACTAGCCGACACCGGGGAGCTGTTTTTT.